This T cell receptor (beta chain) was identified during a study of shared clonotypes between healthy human individuals. A word on this clone: Its target is unknown.

The CDR3 loop spans 12 amino acids. Trimming took 4 bases from V and 3 from J, leaving 7 bases between them. The germline CDR1 and CDR2 sequences are SNHLY and FYNNEI. At the deep level, the assay was run. Original processing notes: Filtering differed because ImmunoSEQ produced junction-only sequences that carried no quality scores. The data were produced by immunoSEQ multiplex PCR, yet TCRdb's version contains in-frame clones alone and is incomplete. The D gene and trimming were derived from the DNA, and the V and J assignments and clone size from that table. The sample includes approximately 1,000,000 clones, roughly 80% seen only once; the top ten take approximately 0.9%. Overall study findings and caveats: Memory subsets had estimated richness that was generally smaller than that of naive subsets. The naive CD4 repertoires of a handful of donors were compared, and 5% to 6.5% of clonotypes were shared.

V is TRBV2 and J is TRBJ2-7; tentatively, D is TRBD2 (5 bases). The sequence derives from a man between 18 and 29 years old in good health. Some clones in this sample may be carry-over from other donors' samples. The sequenced sample consisted of memory CD4+ T cells from PBMCs. The subset here: CD45RA-negative fraction. CDR3 sequence (DNA): TGTGCCAGCAGTGGGGCGGGCTACGAGCAGTACTTC. This gives the protein CASSGAGYEQYF.